This entry lists 4 T cell receptor beta chains sequenced from one sample in a study of blood T cell repertoires in COVID-19. TCRdb keeps only in-frame clones here, not all; method: immunoSEQ multiplex PCR. The table records about 210,000 clones, about 87% of them present only once. The sequenced sample was peripheral blood. The source of these receptors is a man in his sixties or seventies with acute or convalescent COVID-19.

The V call is TRBV3-1 (or the pseudogene TRBV3-2), the J call TRBJ1-3; D is possibly TRBD1 (5 bases). The CDR3 is 16 amino acids. CDR1 LGHDT and CDR2 YNNKEL come from the germline V gene (reference sequence). The V end was cut by 3 bases, the J end by 2 bases, with 14 bases between. CDR3 loop: CASSHFGAGTGNTIYF. The CDR3 DNA sequence: TGTGCCAGCAGCCACTTTGGGGCGGGGACTGGAAACACCATATATTTT.

The chain recombines TRBV19 with TRBJ1-3; D may be TRBD1 (6 bases). Trimming took 4 bases from V and 3 from J, leaving 19 bases between them. Looked up from germline, CDR1 is LNHDA and CDR2 is SQIVND (reference sequence). This CDR3 has 17 residues. The CDR3 is CASSTTGTLWVGNTIYF. In DNA, the CDR3 is TGTGCCAGTAGTACTACAGGGACCCTATGGGTTGGAAACACCATATATTTT. Full variable domain (rest looked up from reference TRBV19 and TRBJ1-3): DGGITQSPKYLFRKEGQNVTLSCEQNLNHDAMYWYRQDPGQGLRLIYYSQIVNDFQKGDIAEGYSVSREKKESFPLTVTSAQKNPTAFYLCASSTTGTLWVGNTIYFGEGSWLTVV.

Here the CDR3 reads CASSLTGEETQYF. Written as DNA, the CDR3 is TGTGCCAGCAGCTTGACAGGGGAGGAGACCCAGTACTTC. The chain links TRBV5-4 to TRBJ2-5, with 7 bases aligning to TRBD1. The CDR3 has 13 amino acids. Germline trimming cut 1 base from V and 5 bases from J; bases unmatched to any gene: 2. Germline V gene sequence: CDR1 SGHNT, CDR2 YYREEE (reference sequence). Filled out from reference TRBV5-4 and TRBJ2-5, the complete variable domain reads ETGVTQSPTHLIKTRGQQVTLRCSSQSGHNTVSWYQQALGQGPQFIFQYYREEENGRGNFPPRFSGLQFPNYSSELNVNALELDDSALYLCASSLTGEETQYFGPGTRLLVL.

V is TRBV27 and J is TRBJ1-5, with D hard to call. V shed 4 bases and J shed 2 bases, with 12 bases lying between them. Germline assignment: CDR1 MNHEY and CDR2 SMNVEV (reference sequence). The CDR3 totals 15 residues. CDR3 region: CASSSLGLGNQPQHF. The CDR3 DNA reads as TGTGCCAGCAGTTCGCTAGGTTTGGGCAATCAGCCCCAGCATTTT.